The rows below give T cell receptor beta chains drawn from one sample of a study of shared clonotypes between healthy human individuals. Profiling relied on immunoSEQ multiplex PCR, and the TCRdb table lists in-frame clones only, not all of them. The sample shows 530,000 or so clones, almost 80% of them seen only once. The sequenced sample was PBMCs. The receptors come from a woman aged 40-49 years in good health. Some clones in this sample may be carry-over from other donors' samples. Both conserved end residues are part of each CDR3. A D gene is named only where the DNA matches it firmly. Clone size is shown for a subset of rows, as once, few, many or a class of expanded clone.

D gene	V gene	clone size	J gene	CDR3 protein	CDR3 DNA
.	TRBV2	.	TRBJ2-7	CASSITGFDEQYF	TGTGCCAGCAGCATCACAGGGTTCGACGAGCAGTACTTC
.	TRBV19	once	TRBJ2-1	CASSISPNEQFF	TGTGCCAGTAGTATAAGCCCCAATGAGCAGTTCTTC
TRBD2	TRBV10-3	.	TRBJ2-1	CAISAGGTYNEQFF	TGTGCCATCAGTGCGGGAGGGACCTACAATGAGCAGTTCTTC
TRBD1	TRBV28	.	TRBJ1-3	CASSSLGQDGSGNTIYF	TGTGCCAGCAGTTCCTTAGGACAGGACGGCTCTGGAAACACCATATATTTT
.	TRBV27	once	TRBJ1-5	CASSWGGGQPQHF	TGTGCCAGCAGTTGGGGTGGTGGGCAGCCCCAGCATTTT
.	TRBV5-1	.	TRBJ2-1	CASSLSQRVEGEQFF	TGCGCCAGCAGCTTGTCCCAACGCGTTGAGGGTGAGCAGTTCTTC
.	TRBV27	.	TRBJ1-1	CASSPRRYTEAFF	TGTGCCAGCAGTCCACGACGCTACACTGAAGCTTTCTTT
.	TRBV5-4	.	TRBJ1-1	CASSAQRGGFTEAFF	TGTGCCAGCAGCGCACAACGGGGGGGGTTCACTGAAGCTTTCTTT
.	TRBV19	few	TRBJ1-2	CASTVYAWEFGYTF	TGTGCCAGTACCGTCTATGCTTGGGAATTTGGCTACACCTTC
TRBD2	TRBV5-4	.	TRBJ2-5	CASSLGASGSGETQYF	TGTGCCAGCAGCTTGGGAGCTAGCGGGAGTGGGGAGACCCAGTACTTC
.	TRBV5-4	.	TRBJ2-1	CASSPRTRYNEQFF	TGTGCCAGCAGCCCTCGGACCCGCTACAATGAGCAGTTCTTC
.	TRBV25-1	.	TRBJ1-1	CATRAEGTEAFF	TGTGCCACCCGGGCGGAGGGAACTGAAGCTTTCTTT
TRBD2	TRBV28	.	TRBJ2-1	CASSLTGTSGRGLGGEQFF	TGTGCCAGCAGTTTAACCGGGACTAGCGGGAGGGGATTAGGGGGTGAGCAGTTCTTC
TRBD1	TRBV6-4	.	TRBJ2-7	CASRIPGQSLFYEQYF	TGTGCCAGCAGGATTCCGGGACAGAGCCTTTTCTACGAGCAGTACTTC
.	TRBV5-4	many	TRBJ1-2	CASSLGPGWSGYTF	TGTGCCAGCAGCTTGGGCCCGGGTTGGAGTGGCTACACCTTC
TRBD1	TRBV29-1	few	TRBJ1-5	CSGSTGVNQPQHF	TGCAGCGGCAGCACAGGGGTCAATCAGCCCCAGCATTTT
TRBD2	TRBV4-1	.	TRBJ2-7	CASSQGFGQPRTSGRAYEQYF	TGCGCCAGCAGCCAAGGTTTTGGACAGCCAAGGACTAGCGGGAGGGCCTACGAGCAGTACTTC
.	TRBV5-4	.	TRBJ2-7	CASSLEQVYEQYF	TGTGCCAGCAGCTTGGAGCAGGTCTACGAGCAGTACTTC
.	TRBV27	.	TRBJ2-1	CASSLRQGSGNEQFF	TGTGCCAGCAGTTTAAGGCAGGGAAGTGGCAATGAGCAGTTCTTC
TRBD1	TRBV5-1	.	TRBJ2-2	CASRGQGASGELFF	TGCGCCAGCAGGGGACAGGGGGCCAGCGGGGAGCTGTTTTTT
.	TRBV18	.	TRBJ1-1	CASSPRRPDTYTEAFF	TGTGCCAGCTCACCACGCCGACCAGACACCTACACTGAAGCTTTCTTT
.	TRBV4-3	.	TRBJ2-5	CASSRQYQETQYF	TGCGCCAGCAGCCGACAGTACCAAGAGACCCAGTACTTC
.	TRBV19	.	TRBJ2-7	CASSIARDSYEQYF	TGTGCCAGTAGTATAGCCAGGGACTCCTACGAGCAGTACTTC
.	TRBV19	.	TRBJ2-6	CASSSAGPTSGANVLTF	TGTGCCAGTAGTTCCGCGGGCCCAACTTCTGGGGCCAACGTCCTGACTTTC
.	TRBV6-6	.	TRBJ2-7	CASSYSWGRGGEQYF	TGTGCCAGCAGTTACTCATGGGGCAGGGGGGGGGAGCAGTACTTC
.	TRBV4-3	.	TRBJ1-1	CASSQLRGVTEAFF	TGCGCCAGCAGCCAGCTAAGGGGGGTCACTGAAGCTTTCTTT
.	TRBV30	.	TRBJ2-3	CAWSVQGGDTQYF	TGTGCCTGGAGTGTACAGGGTGGCGATACGCAGTATTTT
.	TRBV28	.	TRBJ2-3	CASSSPSGSRTDTQYF	TGTGCCAGCAGTTCTCCCTCGGGGTCGCGCACAGATACGCAGTATTTT
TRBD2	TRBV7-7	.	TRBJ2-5	CASSFGRTSGGETQYF	TGTGCCAGCAGCTTCGGACGGACTAGCGGAGGGGAGACCCAGTACTTC
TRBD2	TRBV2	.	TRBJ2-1	CASNRLAIDEQFF	TGTGCCAGCAATCGACTAGCGATCGATGAGCAGTTCTTC
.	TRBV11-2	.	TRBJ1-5	CASSLGSTSNQPQHF	TGTGCCAGCAGCTTAGGATCGACTTCTAATCAGCCCCAGCATTTT
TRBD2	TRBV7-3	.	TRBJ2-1	CASSLGTSGRREQFF	TGTGCCAGCAGCTTGGGGACTAGCGGGAGACGTGAGCAGTTCTTC
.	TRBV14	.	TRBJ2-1	CASNGRGYNEQFF	TGTGCCAGCAACGGACGCGGATACAATGAGCAGTTCTTC
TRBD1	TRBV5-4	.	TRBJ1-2	CASSLEVGQVAYGYTF	TGTGCCAGCAGCTTGGAGGTAGGACAGGTCGCTTATGGCTACACCTTC
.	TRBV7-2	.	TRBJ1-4	CASSLESLTPSEKLFF	TGTGCCAGCAGCTTAGAATCCCTCACCCCCTCTGAAAAACTGTTTTTT
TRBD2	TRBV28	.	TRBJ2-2	CASSPLPSGSFYTGELFF	TGTGCCAGCAGTCCCCTGCCTAGCGGGAGCTTTTACACCGGGGAGCTGTTTTTT
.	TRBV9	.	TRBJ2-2	CASSVAPDITGELFF	TGTGCCAGCAGCGTAGCCCCAGACATCACCGGGGAGCTGTTTTTT
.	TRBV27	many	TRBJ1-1	CASSLTPGQRGNTEAFF	TGTGCCAGCAGTTTAACCCCAGGACAAAGGGGGAACACTGAAGCTTTCTTT
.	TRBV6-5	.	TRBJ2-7	CASSYRLVESEQYF	TGTGCCAGCAGCTACCGTTTAGTTGAATCCGAGCAGTACTTC
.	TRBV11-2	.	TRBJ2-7	CASSAAGTTYVEQYF	TGTGCCAGCAGCGCCGCCGGGACCACTTACGTTGAGCAGTACTTC
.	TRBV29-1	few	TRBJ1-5	CSVEESSNQPQHF	TGCAGCGTTGAAGAAAGCAGCAATCAGCCCCAGCATTTT
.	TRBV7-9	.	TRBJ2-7	CASSWGGPPSYEQYF	TGTGCCAGCAGCTGGGGTGGGCCCCCCTCCTACGAGCAGTACTTC
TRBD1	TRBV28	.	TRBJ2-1	CASSLPGTGDLGEQFF	TGTGCCAGCAGTTTACCCGGGACAGGGGACCTGGGTGAGCAGTTCTTC
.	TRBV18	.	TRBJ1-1	CASSPALQATEAFF	TGTGCCAGCTCACCTGCGCTTCAGGCCACTGAAGCTTTCTTT
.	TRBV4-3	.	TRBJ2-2	CASRLVGVDTGELFF	TGCGCCAGCAGGCTAGTGGGGGTCGACACCGGGGAGCTGTTTTTT
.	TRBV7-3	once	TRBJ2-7	CASSWGQGSEQYF	TGTGCCAGCAGCTGGGGGCAGGGGTCCGAGCAGTACTTC
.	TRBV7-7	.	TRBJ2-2	CASSSMREAGELFF	TGTGCTAGCAGCTCGATGAGGGAGGCCGGGGAGCTGTTTTTT
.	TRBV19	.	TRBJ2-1	CASSIAGMGLYEQFF	TGTGCCAGTAGTATAGCTGGGATGGGCCTTTATGAGCAGTTCTTC
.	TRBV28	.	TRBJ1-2	CASSLGAGRIGYTF	TGTGCCAGCAGTTTAGGGGCAGGTCGAATTGGCTACACCTTC